This T cell receptor (beta chain) was identified in a study of blood T cell repertoires in COVID-19. Study details: Acute and convalescent COVID-19 specimens originated in the United States, Italy and Spain. T cells, B-cell-depleted T cells, or PBMCs provided the cDNA or gDNA that served as material.

Authors' analysis steps: Estimation of nucleated cell counts relied on the amplification of reference gene primers. Sequenced by immunoSEQ multiplex PCR; TCRdb stores in-frame clones only, minus some. The V and J calls and the clone size are those of that table, but D and trimming were determined from the DNA. The table has 130,000 to 150,000 clones, roughly 86% seen once. Trimming shortened V by 6 bases and J by 4 bases, and 9 bases separated the two germline ends. Germline V gene sequence: CDR1 MDHEN, CDR2 SYDVKM. This CDR3 spans 12 amino acids. The sequence was obtained from a man aged 50 or older with active or convalescent COVID-19. The J gene is TRBJ1-2, the V gene TRBV28; TRBD1 might be the D (5 bases). The material sequenced was peripheral blood. DNA for the CDR3: TGTGCCAGCAGCCAGGGTGTCTATGGCTACACCTTC. It encodes CASSQGVYGYTF.